This T cell receptor beta chain was captured by sequencing in a study of Ad26.COV2.S vaccination and SARS-CoV-2 variants. Study observations and caveats: Substantial response breadth was reportedly seen for spike-specific CD8+ and CD4+ T cells after vaccination. Researchers reported similar non-spike TCR breadth in vaccine and placebo recipients. The study found higher spike-specific TCR breadth in vaccine than placebo recipients.

Germline V gene lookup returns CDR1 LNHDA and CDR2 SQIVND (reference sequence). V shed 5 bases and J shed 3 bases, with 5 bases lying between them. This CDR3 comprises 12 residues. Sequenced by immunoSEQ multiplex PCR; TCRdb stores in-frame clones only, minus some. This sample carries 180,000 or so clones, around 85% of them seen once, and the ten largest clones take about 5.5%. This clone was observed a single time. Its specificity is not known. This TCR derives from a human donor who had recovered from COVID-19. The chain carries TRBV19 and TRBJ2-1; no clear D. The specimen was peripheral blood, collected after recovery from COVID-19. CDR3 region: CASSPDYNEQFF. The CDR3 DNA follows: TGTGCCAGTAGTCCTGACTACAATGAGCAGTTCTTC.